This TCR beta chain came from a study of molecular identifiers for immune sequencing clone quantification. Study results and limitations: Clonotypes topping 20 RNA copies carried over 97% of effector molecules but under 1% of naive ones.

MiXCR, run by TCRdb on the PCR reads, gives a single entry per CDR3 protein. The table has about half a million distinct CDR3 sequences, under 30% seen once; the top ten hold around 0.76%. Turning to this clonotype: Its target is unknown.

Sequencing input: naive CD8+ T cells from blood, with Jurkat cell RNA spiked in. Described subset: FACS-sorted CD8+CD4-CCR7+CD45RA+ naive T cells. The sequence was collected from a human donor in good health. Some libraries in this study had Jurkat cell RNA spiked in.

The CDR3 loop is CASSYLGGPLYEQYF. CDR3 DNA sequence: TGTGCCAGCAGTTACCTGGGAGGGCCTCTCTACGAGCAGTACTTC. This chain links TRBV6-2 or TRBV6-3 with TRBJ2-7, with 7 bases lining up with TRBD2. The CDR3 covers 15 residues. The V and J ends lost 2 bases and 3 bases, in that order; junction bases with no gene match: 7. From germline, CDR1 is MNHEY and CDR2 SVGEGT.